Reported below is one TCR beta chain. Its matching antigen is unknown. V lost 4 bases to trimming and J lost 0 bases, with 9 bases between them. CDR3 size: 13 residues. The germline CDR1 and CDR2 sequences are SQVTM and ANQGSEA. The data stem from a study of T cell responses to AZD1222 COVID-19 vaccine. Measured with immunoSEQ multiplex PCR; TCRdb has only the in-frame clones, and not every one. The data hold 100,000 to 150,000 clones, with about 89% observed a single time. Study results and caveats: An increase in Spike-specific TCR breadth and depth was observed after two AZD1222 doses.

The source of this sequence is an adult in good health. Sample: peripheral blood, taken on day 0 of MenACWY control vaccination. The V and J genes are TRBV29-1 and TRBJ1-1, with a possible D match to TRBD1 (5 bases). CDR3 sequence reads: CSVAGTMNTEAFF. CDR3 sequence (DNA): TGCAGCGTTGCAGGGACCATGAACACTGAAGCTTTCTTT. Full variable domain (outside the CDR3, taken from reference TRBV29-1 and TRBJ1-1): SAVISQKPSRDICQRGTSLTIQCQVDSQVTMMFWYRQQPGQSLTLIATANQGSEATYESGFVIDKFPISRPNLTFSTLTVSNMSPEDSSIYLCSVAGTMNTEAFFGQGTRLTVV.